This T cell receptor beta chain was obtained from a study of CD8 T cells in Susac syndrome. A quantity of about 0.5 to 1 ug RNA underwent reverse transcription using random hexamers. A single record per CDR3 protein comes from TCRdb applying MiXCR to the immunoSEQ multiplex PCR reads. The repertoire holds under 200,000 distinct CDR3 sequences, with under 97% as singletons. The Susac syndrome patients fit the recently defined diagnostic criteria for definite or probable disease. Negative isolation yielded CD4+ and CD8+ T cells, and FACS enriched TEMRA cells. Losses at the gene ends were 4 bases for V and 4 bases for J; bases not matched to a gene: 9. Germline-derived CDR1 and CDR2 are SGHTA and FQGNSA. CDR3 length equals 16 residues.

The receptor's source is a human donor with Susac syndrome. Sequencing input: CD4+ T cells from PBMCs. This chain links TRBV7-2 with TRBJ2-5, with 10 bases fitting TRBD2. The CDR3 coding sequence is TGTGCCAGCAGCTCCACTAGCGGGAATAGTGGAGAGACCCAGTACTTC. Its protein product is CASSSTSGNSGETQYF.